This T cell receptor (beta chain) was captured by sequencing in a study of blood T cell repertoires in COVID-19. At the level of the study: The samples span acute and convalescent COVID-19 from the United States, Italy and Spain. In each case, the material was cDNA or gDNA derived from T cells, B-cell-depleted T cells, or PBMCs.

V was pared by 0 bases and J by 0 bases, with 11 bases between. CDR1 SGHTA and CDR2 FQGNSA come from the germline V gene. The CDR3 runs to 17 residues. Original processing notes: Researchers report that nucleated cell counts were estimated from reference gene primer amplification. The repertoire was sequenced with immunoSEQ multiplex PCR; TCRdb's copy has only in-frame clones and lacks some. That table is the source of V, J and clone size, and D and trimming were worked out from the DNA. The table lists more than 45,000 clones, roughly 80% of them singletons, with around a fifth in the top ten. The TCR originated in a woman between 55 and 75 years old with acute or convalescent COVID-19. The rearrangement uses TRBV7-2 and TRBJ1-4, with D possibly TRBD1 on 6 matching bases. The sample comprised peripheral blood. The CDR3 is CASSLAGQTATNEKLFF. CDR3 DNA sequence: TGTGCCAGCAGCTTAGCCGGACAGACGGCAACTAATGAAAAACTGTTTTTT.